This TCR beta chain was documented in a study of regulatory T cells in long-lasting Graves disease. V shed 3 bases and J 5 bases; nucleotides not matched to a gene: 9. Germline loops: CDR1 MNHGY, CDR2 SVAAGI. The CDR3 extends over 15 amino acids. Time point: newly diagnosed GD, antithyroid drugs for less than 3 months. Preparation of the TCR library used RNA extracted from PBMCs. This clonotype was found many times. Its antigen is undetermined. iRepertoire HTBI primers and Arm-PCR of CDR3 regions built TCR beta libraries. Each CDR3 protein is one row after TCRdb ran MiXCR on the multiplex PCR reads. Here the sample spans hundreds of thousands of distinct CDR3 sequences, 15% to 20% being singletons. Whole-study findings and limits: Persistent patients shared more public clonotypes (approximately 2,700) than newly diagnosed patients (around 910).

These same records also appear under a second study, on T cells in Graves' hyperthyroidism and ophthalmopathy.

The rearrangement uses TRBV6-9 and TRBJ1-1; 7 nucleotides match TRBD1. The sample here was peripheral blood mononuclear cells (PBMCs), taken at new diagnosis, from a patient treated with antithyroid drugs. The clonotype comes from a man aged 18 to 29 with Graves disease. The CDR3: CASSYSGGGVTEAFF. The CDR3 nucleotides are TGTGCCAGCAGTTACTCAGGAGGGGGCGTGACTGAAGCTTTCTTT.